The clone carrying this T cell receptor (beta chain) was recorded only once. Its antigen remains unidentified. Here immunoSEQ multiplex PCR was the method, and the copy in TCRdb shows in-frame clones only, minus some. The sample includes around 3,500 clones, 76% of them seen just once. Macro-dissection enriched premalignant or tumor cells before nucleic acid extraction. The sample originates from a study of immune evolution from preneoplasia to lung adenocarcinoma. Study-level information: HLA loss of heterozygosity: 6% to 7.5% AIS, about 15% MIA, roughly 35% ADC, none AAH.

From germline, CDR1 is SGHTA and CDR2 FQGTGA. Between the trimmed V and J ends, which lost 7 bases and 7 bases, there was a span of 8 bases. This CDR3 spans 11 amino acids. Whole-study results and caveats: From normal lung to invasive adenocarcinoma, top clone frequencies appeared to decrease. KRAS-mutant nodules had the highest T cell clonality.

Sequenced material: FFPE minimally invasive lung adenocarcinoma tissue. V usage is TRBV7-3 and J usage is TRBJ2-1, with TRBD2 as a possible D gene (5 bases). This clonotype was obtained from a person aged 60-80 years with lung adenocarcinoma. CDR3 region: CASKEVNEQFF. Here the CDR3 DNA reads TGTGCCAGCAAGGAGGTGAATGAGCAGTTCTTC.